This passage covers 14 T cell receptor beta chains from one sample sequenced in a study of cytomegalovirus exposure and HLA in healthy donors. PCR amplification relied on 60 Vbeta primers (plus 13 Jbeta primers). This table comes from immunoSEQ multiplex PCR, and its TCRdb copy is limited to in-frame clones, with some not included. The sample lists 160,000 or so clones, around 77% occurring once. Sample: PBMCs. All receptors come from a woman in her thirties in good health and CMV-seronegative.

With regard to this clone: An end of the junction differs from the germline gene, which may be a read error. V and J are TRBV7-9 and TRBJ1-5, with 8 bases lining up with TRBD1. Germline V lookup: CDR1 SEHNR, CDR2 FQNEAQ (reference sequence). The CDR3 contains 16 residues. CDR3 amino acids: CSSSWTGTGKHQPQHF. The DNA of the CDR3 is TGTTCCAGCAGCTGGACCGGGACAGGAAAGCATCAGCCCCAGCATTTT. Full variable domain (remainder filled in from reference TRBV7-9 and TRBJ1-5): DTGVSQNPRHKITKRGQNVTFRCDPISEHNRLYWYRQTLGQGPEFLTYFQNEAQLEKSRLLSDRFSAERPKGSFSTLEIQRTEQGDSAMYLCSSSWTGTGKHQPQHFGDGTRLSIL.

This chain uses TRBV4-1 with TRBJ2-7, with D possibly matching TRBD1 (6 bases). The CDR3 runs to 16 residues. Trimming removed 1 base at V and 2 bases at J, with 15 bases between. Germline V CDR1 and CDR2: MGHRA, YSYEKL. CDR3 amino acids: CASSQGDQGFPYEQYF. The CDR3 DNA follows: TGCGCCAGCAGCCAAGGAGATCAGGGGTTTCCCTACGAGCAGTACTTC.

This chain connects TRBV6-6 to TRBJ2-6; D perhaps matches TRBD1 (5 bases). The CDR3 runs to 16 residues. Germline V gene lookup returns CDR1 MNHNY and CDR2 SVGAGI (reference sequence). Trimming stripped 5 bases from V and 0 bases from J, with 11 bases between. CDR3 loop: CASSTQGISGANVLTF. The CDR3 nucleotides read TGTGCCAGCAGTACCCAGGGAATCTCTGGGGCCAACGTCCTGACTTTC.

V and J are TRBV12-5 and TRBJ2-7, with 7 bases aligning to TRBD1. In germline, CDR1 is LGHNT, CDR2 FRNRAP. J lost 3 bases, V lost 1 base, and 3 bases had no gene match. This CDR3 has 14 residues. The CDR3 here is CASGLGGTVYEQYF. In DNA form, the CDR3 reads TGTGCTAGTGGTTTGGGGGGGACAGTCTACGAGCAGTACTTC.

This clone was seen just once. J is TRBJ2-1 and V is TRBV2, with D perhaps matching TRBD2 (6 bases). This CDR3 has 16 residues. Germline values: CDR1 SNHLY, CDR2 FYNNEI. With 6 bases removed from V and 0 bases from J, the gap between germline ends came to 15 bases. CDR3 sequence reads: CASSGDWDFSYNEQFF. For the CDR3, the DNA is TGTGCCAGCAGCGGGGACTGGGATTTCTCCTACAATGAGCAGTTCTTC.

V gene TRBV27 combines with J gene TRBJ2-3; D may be TRBD2 (6 bases). Germline V CDR1 and CDR2: MNHEY, SMNVEV (reference sequence). V shed 4 bases and J shed 0 bases, with 14 bases lying between them. CDR3 length: 16 residues. The DNA of the CDR3 is TGTGCCAGCAGTTCACTAGCTGGGGGTAGCACAGATACGCAGTATTTT. Translating gives CASSSLAGGSTDTQYF.

The gene calls are TRBV18 and TRBJ2-2, with D perhaps TRBD2 (6 bases). Trimming stripped 3 bases from V and 3 bases from J, with 17 bases between. Looked up from germline, CDR1 is KGHSH and CDR2 is LQKENI. The CDR3 covers 17 residues. CDR3 DNA: TGTGCCAGCTCACCCCGTAGAGGTAGCGGTGACACCGGGGAGCTGTTTTTT. Its translation is CASSPRRGSGDTGELFF.

This sequence joins TRBV5-1 and TRBJ1-2, with 11 bases that match TRBD1. The trim removed 4 bases at V and 7 bases at J, leaving 6 bases unmatched. The CDR3 runs to 14 residues. Germline-derived CDR1 and CDR2 are SGHRS and YFSETQ. The CDR3 nucleotides are TGCGCCAGCAGCCGAGGACAGGGGGCTTTTGGCTACACCTTC. Protein sequence: CASSRGQGAFGYTF.

This clone was observed a single time. The rearrangement joins TRBV27 to TRBJ1-4; unclear D gene. In germline, CDR1 is MNHEY, CDR2 SMNVEV (reference sequence). This CDR3 has 15 amino acids. With 2 bases removed from V and 6 bases from J, the gap between germline ends came to 13 bases. The chain's CDR3 is CASSLRPPRDEKLFF. The CDR3, as DNA: TGTGCCAGCAGTTTAAGGCCTCCTCGGGATGAAAAACTGTTTTTT.

V is TRBV2 and J is TRBJ1-5; 7 bases align to TRBD1. This CDR3 contains 16 residues. Germline CDR1 is SNHLY and CDR2 is FYNNEI. The V gene end was trimmed by 6 bases and the J gene end by 3 bases; junction bases not matched to a gene: 11. The CDR3 region is CASSGNRDSLNQPQHF. For the CDR3, the DNA is TGTGCCAGCAGCGGGAACCGGGACAGCCTCAATCAGCCCCAGCATTTT. Full variable domain (missing parts from reference TRBV2 and TRBJ1-5): EPEVTQTPSHQVTQMGQEVILRCVPISNHLYFYWYRQILGQKVEFLVSFYNNEISEKSEIFDDQFSVERPDGSNFTLKIRSTKLEDSAMYFCASSGNRDSLNQPQHFGDGTRLSIL.

The chain is built from TRBV18 and TRBJ2-3, with TRBD1 as a possible D gene (5 bases). The germline V gene has CDR1 KGHSH and CDR2 LQKENI. V lost 5 bases, J lost 5 bases, and 11 bases lay in between. This CDR3 has 13 residues. CDR3 DNA sequence: TGTGCCAGCTCATCCGGAAGGGGAGATACGCAGTATTTT. This translates into CASSSGRGDTQYF.

This rearrangement joins TRBV19 to TRBJ2-7, with D possibly being TRBD1 (6 bases). The length of the CDR3 is 15 residues. Trimming stripped 6 bases from V and 0 bases from J, with 15 bases between. The germline V gene encodes CDR1 LNHDA and CDR2 SQIVND (reference sequence). The CDR3 region has the DNA TGTGCCAGTAGAATCCGGGACACGAGCTCCTACGAGCAGTACTTC. Translated, it gives CASRIRDTSSYEQYF.

The rearrangement links TRBV13 to TRBJ1-1, with 8 bases matching TRBD1. Unmatched junction bases numbered 31, after V lost 2 bases and J lost 8 bases. The CDR3 contains 22 residues. Germline V CDR1 and CDR2: PRHDT, FYEKMQ (reference sequence). CDR3 residues: CASSLLYSEDHNGGTGYSEAFF. For the CDR3, the DNA is TGTGCCAGCAGCTTACTGTATAGCGAGGACCACAACGGGGGGACAGGTTATTCGGAAGCTTTCTTT.

The chain is built from TRBV5-5 and TRBJ2-3; D may be TRBD1 (5 bases). The CDR3 spans 13 residues. CDR1 and CDR2 (germline): SGHKS, YYEKEE (reference sequence). Trimming took 3 bases from V and 5 from J, leaving 10 bases between them. The CDR3 loop reads CASSSEQEDTQYF. As DNA, the CDR3 is TGTGCCAGCAGCTCCGAACAGGAAGATACGCAGTATTTT.